Shown below are 9 T cell receptor beta chains from a single sample sequenced in a study of T cell repertoires in cytomegalovirus infection. TCRdb called the reads again in MiXCR, with one record for every CDR3 protein. The sample has about 400,000 distinct CDR3 sequences, roughly 34% seen once. Antigens for these TCRs are unknown. This specimen consisted of cultured PBMCs, obtained from culture after CMV antigen stimulation. The receptor set was obtained from a human donor in good health (CMV status not recorded). Some clones in this sample may be carry-over from other donors' samples.

The rearrangement uses TRBV20-1 and TRBJ2-3; no reliable D call. Germline V gene sequence: CDR1 DFQATT, CDR2 SNEGSKA (reference sequence). The ends were cut back, 2 bases at V and 2 bases at J, with 8 bases in the middle. This CDR3 is built from 13 residues. DNA for the CDR3: TGCAGTGCTAGAATTTCTTTCACAGATACGCAGTATTTT. This sequence encodes CSARISFTDTQYF.

This clonotype was seen a few times. The chain uses TRBV6-2 or TRBV6-3 and TRBJ2-1, with D perhaps TRBD1 (5 bases). Trimming took 0 bases from V and 8 from J, leaving 8 bases between them. This CDR3 is built from 13 residues. The germline V gene encodes CDR1 MNHEY and CDR2 SVGEGT. In DNA, the CDR3 is TGTGCCAGCAGTTACTCGACAGTTCATGAGCAGTTCTTC. This sequence encodes CASSYSTVHEQFF.

The CDR3 here is CATSDTIQGIKPYEQYV. In DNA form, the CDR3 reads TGTGCCACCAGTGATACAATACAGGGAATTAAACCTTACGAGCAGTACGTC. The chain links TRBV24-1 to TRBJ2-7; the D gene is possibly TRBD1 (6 bases). V lost 3 bases, J lost 4 bases, and 21 bases lay in between. From germline, CDR1 is KGHDR and CDR2 SFDVKD. CDR3 length equals 17 residues.

The rearrangement uses TRBV5-6 and TRBJ1-1; D perhaps matches TRBD1 (6 bases). V was trimmed by 0 bases and J by 10 bases, leaving 19 bases between them. Per the germline V gene, CDR1 is SGHDT and CDR2 is YYEEEE. The CDR3 has 15 amino acids. CDR3 loop: CASSLARQGRVGAFF. The CDR3 DNA sequence: TGTGCCAGCAGCTTGGCCAGGCAGGGGCGCGTTGGAGCTTTCTTT.

The chain joins TRBV7-2 to TRBJ2-1; 7 positions match TRBD1. Germline-derived CDR1 and CDR2 are SGHTA and FQGNSA. This CDR3 is 14 amino acids long. The junction had 5 bases not matched to a gene; V was cut back by 4 bases and J by 5 bases. The CDR3: CASSSPGQHNEQFF. CDR3 DNA: TGTGCCAGCAGCTCCCCGGGACAGCACAATGAGCAGTTCTTC.

The rearrangement uses TRBV20-1 and TRBJ1-5; no definite D call. V was clipped by 6 bases and J by 4 bases, with 13 bases between them. The germline V gene has CDR1 DFQATT and CDR2 SNEGSKA (reference sequence). This CDR3 is built from 13 residues. The CDR3 sequence: CSAERSRNQPQHF. The CDR3 bases are TGCAGTGCCGAGCGGAGCAGAAATCAGCCCCAGCATTTT.

This clonotype has at least ten counts. The chain employs TRBV7-2 and TRBJ2-3; 8 bases map to TRBD2. CDR3 size: 17 residues. Trimming at V came to 5 bases and at J to 1 base, leaving 11 bases not matched to a gene. Germline V lookup: CDR1 SGHTA, CDR2 FQGNSA. CDR3 protein: CASSLHPLTSGTDTQYF. In DNA form, the CDR3 reads TGTGCCAGCAGCCTCCACCCTTTGACTAGCGGCACAGATACGCAGTATTTT.

This clonotype occurred many times. V is TRBV4-1 and J is TRBJ2-1; 13 bases are a match to TRBD2. The CDR3 loop spans 18 amino acids. Germline CDR1 is MGHRA and CDR2 is YSYEKL. V was pared by 4 bases and J by 0 bases, with 6 bases of the junction left unmatched. CDR3 amino acids: CASSLVGLAGSSYNEQFF. The CDR3 DNA reads as TGCGCCAGCAGCCTCGTGGGACTAGCGGGAAGCTCCTACAATGAGCAGTTCTTC.

In this sample, this clonotype turned up a few times. The chain recombines TRBV19 with TRBJ1-1, with D tentatively TRBD1 (5 bases). The CDR3 has 15 residues. Trimming shortened V by 3 bases and J by 5 bases, and 16 bases separated the two germline ends. Germline V gene sequence: CDR1 LNHDA, CDR2 SQIVND (reference sequence). For the CDR3, the DNA is TGTGCCAGTAGTATTGCAGGGCTCGGATTGACTGAAGCTTTCTTT. This encodes CASSIAGLGLTEAFF.